Shown below are 10 T cell receptor beta chains from a single sample sequenced in a study of prognosis after radiotherapy for stage I lung cancer. Two-round multiplex PCR, the amplification method, yielded TCR beta CDR3 from genomic DNA. Gene-specific TRBV and TRBJ primers were used in PCR round one. TCRdb reprocessed the multiplex PCR reads via MiXCR and lists one record per CDR3 protein. The table includes around 15,000 distinct CDR3 sequences, approximately 15% detected once. Here the sequenced sample was PBMCs, taken before or after stereotactic body radiation therapy (not recorded which). Every receptor here comes from a donor aged 50 or older with non-small cell lung cancer.

This clonotype was detected ten times or more. CDR3 in amino acids: CASSPTRGEEQYF. The DNA of the CDR3 is TGTGCCAGCTCACCAACGAGGGGCGAGGAGCAGTACTTC. The genes are TRBV18 and TRBJ2-7; the D gene could be TRBD1 or TRBD2 (5 bases each). Trimming cost V 2 bases and J 7 bases, with 12 bases left between them. Germline CDR1 reads KGHSH; CDR2 reads LQKENI. The CDR3 loop spans 13 amino acids. Combining the CDR3 with reference TRBV18 and TRBJ2-7 gives the whole variable domain NAGVMQNPRHLVRRRGQEARLRCSPMKGHSHVYWYRQLPEEGLKFMVYLQKENIIDESGMPKERFSAEFPKEGPSILRIQQVVRGDSAAYFCASSPTRGEEQYFGPGTRLTVT.

This clonotype was observed many times. The genes are TRBV9 and TRBJ1-6; no clear D gene. Germline CDR1 and CDR2: SGDLS and YYNGEE. This CDR3 has 15 amino acids. V shed 0 bases and J shed 13 bases, with 17 bases lying between them. The CDR3 nucleotides read TGTGCCAGCAGCGTAGATTCCAGCCCTGGGAGCCCCCTCCACTTT. Translation gives CASSVDSSPGSPLHF.

This clonotype was found many times. The chain is built from TRBV12-3 or TRBV12-4 and TRBJ2-3; D is uncertain. V lost 5 bases and J lost 3, with 12 bases in between. This CDR3 spans 14 amino acids. The CDR3 loop is CASSQGFSTDTQYF. CDR3 sequence (DNA): TGTGCCAGCAGTCAAGGGTTTAGTACAGATACGCAGTATTTT.

This clonotype has a count of ten or more. The gene calls are TRBV7-3 and TRBJ2-3, with D possibly TRBD2 on 6 matching bases. CDR1 is SGHTA and CDR2 is FQGTGA in the germline V gene. The CDR3 runs to 15 residues. The V end was cut by 5 bases, the J end by 5 bases, with 17 bases between. The CDR3 nucleotides read TGTGCCAGCAGCCCCCTCGGAGGGCGAGGAGATACGCAGTATTTT. Translation: CASSPLGGRGDTQYF.

In its sample, this clonotype was seen many times. V gene TRBV18 combines with J gene TRBJ1-4; D remains ambiguous. Germline V lookup: CDR1 KGHSH, CDR2 LQKENI. Deletions cut 2 bases from V and 0 bases from J, with 7 bases between. CDR3 length equals 15 residues. This CDR3 is CASSPDLSTNEKLFF. In nucleotides, the CDR3 is TGTGCCAGCTCACCAGACCTTTCAACTAATGAAAAACTGTTTTTT.

Remarks on this clonotype: This may be a read error, as it is one base from a much larger clone. The gene calls are TRBV12-3 or TRBV12-4 and TRBJ1-5; D ambiguous. The CDR3 is made up of 12 amino acids. With 5 bases removed from V and 13 bases from J, the gap between germline ends came to 15 bases. The CDR3 DNA is TGTGCCAGCAGTCGGAAACAGACGCCTCAGCATTTT. This encodes CASSRKQTPQHF.

This clonotype was detected ten times or more. The chain links TRBV7-2 to TRBJ1-4, with 8 nucleotides matching TRBD1. This CDR3 region has 15 residues. The trim removed 4 bases at V and 8 bases at J, leaving 9 bases unmatched. The germline V gene encodes CDR1 SGHTA and CDR2 FQGNSA. DNA of the CDR3: TGTGCCAGCAGCTCAGGGGGCTCGATGTCAGAAAAACTGTTTTTT. This codes for CASSSGGSMSEKLFF.

On this clonotype: Just one base apart from a much larger clone, this may be a read error. V gene TRBV6-5 combines with J gene TRBJ2-5; 9 nucleotides line up with TRBD2. This CDR3 spans 17 amino acids. Germline V gene sequence: CDR1 MNHEY, CDR2 SVGAGI. The CDR3 region is CASCYYKGLALSETQYF. The CDR3, as DNA: TGTGCCAGCTGTTACTACAAGGGACTAGCCCTCAGTGAGACCCAGTACTTC.

This clonotype was counted many times. The rearrangement uses TRBV12-3 or TRBV12-4 and TRBJ2-3, with TRBD2 identical over 10 bases. The CDR3 consists of 18 residues. With 2 bases clipped from V and 6 bases from J, the junction kept 14 bases outside the gene matches. The CDR3 DNA reads as TGTGCCAGCAGTTTAATTGGTTCTAGCGGGAGCGCCTATGATACGCAGTATTTT. Amino acid sequence: CASSLIGSSGSAYDTQYF.

This clonotype was recorded at least ten times. This rearrangement joins TRBV18 to TRBJ2-6, with D possibly being TRBD1 or TRBD2 (6 bases each). The CDR3 is 15 amino acids. Per germline, CDR1 KGHSH and CDR2 LQKENI. V gave up 3 bases and J gave up 2 bases, with 8 bases separating them. CDR3 loop: CASSPGGAGANVLTF. The CDR3 nucleotides read TGTGCCAGCTCACCGGGGGGCGCTGGGGCCAACGTCCTGACTTTC.